This T cell receptor (beta chain) was retrieved from a study of T-cell reconstitution after alpha-beta-depleted transplantation in children. Preparation of the TCRbeta library used unique molecular identifiers. Using its own MiXCR run on the PCR reads, TCRdb lists one record per CDR3 protein. The data hold roughly 500,000 distinct CDR3 sequences, with around 12% observed a single time. This clonotype came up a few times. The specimen was PBMCs from the stem cell graft donor, collected from the stem cell graft. This sequence was found in a human donor who donated a stem cell graft to a child with combined immunodeficiency.

The CDR3 nucleotides read TGTGCCAGCAGTTTAAGGGGGACCTATAATTCACCCCTCCACTTT. The encoded protein is CASSLRGTYNSPLHF. This chain joins TRBV12-3 or TRBV12-4 and TRBJ1-6, with D possibly being TRBD1 (6 bases). V was cut by 2 bases and J by 2 bases, with 7 bases left in between. CDR3 length equals 15 residues.